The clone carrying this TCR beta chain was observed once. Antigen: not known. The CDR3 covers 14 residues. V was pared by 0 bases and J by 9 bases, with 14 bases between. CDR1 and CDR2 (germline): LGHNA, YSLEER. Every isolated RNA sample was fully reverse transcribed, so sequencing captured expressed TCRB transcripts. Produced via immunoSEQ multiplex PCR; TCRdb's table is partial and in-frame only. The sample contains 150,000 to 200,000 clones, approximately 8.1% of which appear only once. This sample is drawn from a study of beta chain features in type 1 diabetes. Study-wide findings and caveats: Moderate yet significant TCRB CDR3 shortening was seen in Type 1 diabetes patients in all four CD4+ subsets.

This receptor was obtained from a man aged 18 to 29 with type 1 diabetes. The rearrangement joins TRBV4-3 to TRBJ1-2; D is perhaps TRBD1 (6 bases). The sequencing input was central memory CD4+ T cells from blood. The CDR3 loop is CASSQDRTDPCYTF. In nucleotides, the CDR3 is TGCGCCAGCAGCCAAGACCGGACAGACCCCTGCTACACCTTC.